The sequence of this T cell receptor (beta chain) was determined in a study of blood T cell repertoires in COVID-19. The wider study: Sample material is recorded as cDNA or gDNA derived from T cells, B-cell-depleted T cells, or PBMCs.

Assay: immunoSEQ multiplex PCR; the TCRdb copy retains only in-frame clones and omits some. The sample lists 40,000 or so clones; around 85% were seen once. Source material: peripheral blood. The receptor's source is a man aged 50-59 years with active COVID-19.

The CDR3 is CSAHQETQYF. The CDR3 DNA reads as TGCAGTGCCCATCAAGAGACCCAGTACTTC. The rearrangement links TRBV20-1 to TRBJ2-5, with D unresolved. This CDR3 has 10 residues. Germline CDR1 is DFQATT and CDR2 is SNEGSKA (reference sequence). V was shortened by 6 bases and J by 2 bases, with 4 bases between the two germline ends.